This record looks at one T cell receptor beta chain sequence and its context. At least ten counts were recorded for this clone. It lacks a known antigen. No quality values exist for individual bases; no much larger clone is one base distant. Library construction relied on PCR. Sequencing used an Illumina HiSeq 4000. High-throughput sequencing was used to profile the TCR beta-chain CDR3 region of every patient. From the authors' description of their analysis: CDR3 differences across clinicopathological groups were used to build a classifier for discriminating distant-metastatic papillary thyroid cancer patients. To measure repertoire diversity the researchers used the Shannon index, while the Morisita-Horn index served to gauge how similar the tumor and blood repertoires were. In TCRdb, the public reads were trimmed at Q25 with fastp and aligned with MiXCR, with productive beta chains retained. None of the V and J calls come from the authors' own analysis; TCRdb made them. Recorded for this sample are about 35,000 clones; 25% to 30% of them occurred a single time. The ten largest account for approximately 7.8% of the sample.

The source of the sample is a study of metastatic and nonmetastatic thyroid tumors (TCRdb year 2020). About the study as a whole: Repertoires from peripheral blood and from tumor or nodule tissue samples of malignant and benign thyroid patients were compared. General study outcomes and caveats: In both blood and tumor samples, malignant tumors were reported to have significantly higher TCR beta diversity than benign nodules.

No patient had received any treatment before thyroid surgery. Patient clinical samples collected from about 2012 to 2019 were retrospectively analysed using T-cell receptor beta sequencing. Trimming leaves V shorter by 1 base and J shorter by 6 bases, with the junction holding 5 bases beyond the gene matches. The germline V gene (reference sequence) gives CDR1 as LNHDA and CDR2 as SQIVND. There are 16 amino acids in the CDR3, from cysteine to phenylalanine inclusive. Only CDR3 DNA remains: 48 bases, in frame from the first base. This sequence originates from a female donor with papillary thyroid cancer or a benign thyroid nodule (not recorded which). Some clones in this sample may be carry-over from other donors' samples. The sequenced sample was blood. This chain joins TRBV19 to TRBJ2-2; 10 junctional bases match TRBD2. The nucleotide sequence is TGTGCCAGTAGTATAGTACTAGCGGGGTTTTCCGGGGAGCTGTTTTTT. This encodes CASSIVLAGFSGELFF.